Listed below are T cell receptor beta chains from one sample, sequenced in a study of control samples from healthy donors and cancer patients. The assay was immunoSEQ multiplex PCR, and TCRdb's table has in-frame clones only and misses some. Of almost 90,000 clones detected, around nine tenths appear once; the ten largest clones hold more than 20%. Specimen: blood. These receptor sequences come from a man under 40 in good health. Both conserved end residues are part of each CDR3. Fields, in order: V gene, D gene, J gene, clone size, CDR3 DNA, CDR3 protein. D genes are given only for firm matches. Only part of the rows carry a size: once, few, many, or a class if the clone is expanded.

TRBV2	TRBD1	TRBJ2-5	NA	TGTGCCAGCAAAAAAGGACAGGGGGGAGGACAATGGGAGACCCAGTACTTC	CASKKGQGGGQWETQYF
TRBV24-1	TRBD1	TRBJ1-4	NA	TGTGCCACCGGGACAGGGAGGGGAACTAATGAAAAACTGTTTTTT	CATGTGRGTNEKLFF
TRBV10-3	NA	TRBJ1-1	NA	TGTGCCATCAGTGAGCAAGGGGTAAGACCGGGCACTGAAGCTTTCTTT	CAISEQGVRPGTEAFF
TRBV20-1	NA	TRBJ2-5	NA	TGCAGTGCCAGTAGGGCGTCAGGGCGACCCGAGACCCAGTACTTC	CSASRASGRPETQYF
TRBV2	NA	TRBJ2-3	few	TGTGCCAGCATCCGGAGACGCACAGATACGCAGTATTTT	CASIRRRTDTQYF
TRBV30	TRBD1	TRBJ1-2	NA	TGTGCCTGGAGAGCAACCGGGACAGGGGGCGGCTACACCTTC	CAWRATGTGGGYTF
TRBV6-1	TRBD1	TRBJ1-5	NA	TGTGCCAGCAGTGAAGGGACAGGTATTAATCGGCCCCAGCATTTT	CASSEGTGINRPQHF
TRBV7-2	NA	TRBJ1-1	NA	TGTGCCAGCAGCTATTCGACAGACCCCTTTACTGAAGCTTTCTTT	CASSYSTDPFTEAFF
TRBV6-1	NA	TRBJ2-5	NA	TGTGCCAGCAGTGATAGGCCGACAGGTCCCCCAGAGACCCAGTACTTC	CASSDRPTGPPETQYF
TRBV2	TRBD1	TRBJ1-1	NA	TGTGCCGGACAGGGCATGAACACTGAAGCTTTCTTT	CAGQGMNTEAFF
TRBV11-1	TRBD1	TRBJ2-5	NA	TGTGCCAGCAGCCCCGGACAGGGGAGTGCAGAGACCCAGTACTTC	CASSPGQGSAETQYF
TRBV9	NA	TRBJ1-6	NA	TGTGCCAGCAGCGTAGACCATCCCAGCTCCTATAATTCACCCCTCCACTTT	CASSVDHPSSYNSPLHF
TRBV28	NA	TRBJ2-6	NA	TGTGCCAGCAGTTTAGTCCCAAGGGCCAACGTCCTGACTTTC	CASSLVPRANVLTF
TRBV24-1	NA	TRBJ1-2	NA	TGTGCCACCAGTGTTTCCGGATCTAACTATGGCTACACCTTC	CATSVSGSNYGYTF
TRBV7-9	TRBD1	TRBJ2-1	NA	TGTGCCAGCAGCTCCACAGGGGGTGAATACAATGAGCAGTTCTTC	CASSSTGGEYNEQFF
TRBV5-1	NA	TRBJ1-2	few	TGCGCCAGCAGCTTCCCGGAGTCCGGGTCTATGGGCTATGGCTACACCTTC	CASSFPESGSMGYGYTF
TRBV30	NA	TRBJ1-3	NA	TGTGCCTGGAGTTCAGGGTCCCCTGGAAACACCATATATTTT	CAWSSGSPGNTIYF
TRBV6-5	NA	TRBJ1-2	NA	TGTGCCAGCAGGGGAAAGGATCGCGGTTATGGCTACACCTTC	CASRGKDRGYGYTF
TRBV24-1	NA	TRBJ1-1	NA	TGTGCCACCAGTGCCCATGATTACACTGAAGCTTTCTTT	CATSAHDYTEAFF
TRBV6-1	NA	TRBJ1-2	once	TGTGCCAGCAGTGAATTTTCTTGGGAATCTAACTATGGCTACACCTTC	CASSEFSWESNYGYTF
TRBV9	TRBD1	TRBJ2-1	NA	TGTGCCAGCAGCCCCTTCCCGGGACAGGCGAACAATGAGCAGTTCTTC	CASSPFPGQANNEQFF
TRBV7-9	NA	TRBJ1-4	NA	TGTGCCAGCAGCCCTTTGGGAGGACGGGATAATGAAAAACTGTTTTTT	CASSPLGGRDNEKLFF
TRBV7-9	TRBD1	TRBJ1-3	NA	TGTGCCAGCAGCTTAGGGGACAGGGGGACAGGAAACACCATATATTTT	CASSLGDRGTGNTIYF
TRBV19	TRBD1	TRBJ2-7	few	TGTGCCAGTGCCCGACAGGGCTATACCTACGAGCAGTACTTC	CASARQGYTYEQYF
TRBV5-1	NA	TRBJ2-7	NA	TGCGCCAGCAGCTTGGGGGCAGGCTACGAGCAGTACTTC	CASSLGAGYEQYF
TRBV19	TRBD1	TRBJ2-1	NA	TGTGCCAGTAGTATCATACAGGGGCGGACCTACAATGAGCAGTTCTTC	CASSIIQGRTYNEQFF
TRBV19	TRBD1	TRBJ1-6	NA	TGTGCCAGTAGGGAGCAGGGGGCAGGTAATTCACCCCTCCACTTT	CASREQGAGNSPLHF
TRBV6-4	TRBD2	TRBJ2-3	NA	TGTGCCACCCGAGGACTAGCGGGGGGCACAGATACGCAGTATTTT	CATRGLAGGTDTQYF
TRBV6-4	NA	TRBJ1-1	NA	TGTGCCAGCAGTGACTCAGGGGCGTCCACTGAAGCTTTCTTT	CASSDSGASTEAFF
TRBV19	NA	TRBJ1-2	NA	TGTGCCAGTAAGGCCCTAAACTATGGCTACACCTTC	CASKALNYGYTF
TRBV5-1	NA	TRBJ2-1	NA	TGCGCCAGCAGCTTGATGGGTACTCACTACAATGAGCAGTTCTTC	CASSLMGTHYNEQFF
TRBV5-1	NA	TRBJ2-6	NA	TGCGCCAGCAGCTTGGGCCCACAGGTACCCTCTGGGGCCAACGTCCTGACTTTC	CASSLGPQVPSGANVLTF
TRBV5-4	TRBD2	TRBJ2-7	few	TGTGCCAGCAGCCCCCCCGGGACTACGTTCCACGAGCAGTACTTC	CASSPPGTTFHEQYF
TRBV3-1/TRBV3-2	TRBD1	TRBJ1-6	NA	TGTGCCAGCAGACAAGGTATTCGGGACAGTTATAATTCACCCCTCCACTTT	CASRQGIRDSYNSPLHF
TRBV2	NA	TRBJ1-2	NA	TGTGCCAGCGAGGGGGGTTCCTATGGCTACACCTTC	CASEGGSYGYTF
TRBV11-2	NA	TRBJ1-2	once	TGTGCCAGCAGCCAGGGACCGCCCGGGGAAGGCTACACCTTC	CASSQGPPGEGYTF
TRBV19	TRBD1	TRBJ1-1	NA	TGTGCCAGTAGCCACAGGGGTACGGGAGAAGCTTTCTTT	CASSHRGTGEAFF
TRBV19	NA	TRBJ1-1	few	TGTGCCAGTAGTATAGGTGGTCCGAACACTGAAGCTTTCTTT	CASSIGGPNTEAFF
TRBV9	TRBD1	TRBJ1-3	NA	TGTGCCAGCAGCACGACAGGGGTTTCTGGAAACACCATATATTTT	CASSTTGVSGNTIYF
TRBV27	TRBD2	TRBJ2-5	NA	TGTGCCAGCAGTTTAGGTCTAGCGGGAGAGACCCAGTACTTC	CASSLGLAGETQYF
TRBV19	NA	TRBJ1-1	NA	TGTGCCAGTAGTATAGACGGGGGCCATGAAGCTTTCTTT	CASSIDGGHEAFF
TRBV10-3	TRBD1	TRBJ1-5	NA	TGTGCCACCCGACAGGGGCCACGGGGTCAGCCCCAGCATTTT	CATRQGPRGQPQHF
TRBV4-1	NA	TRBJ1-1	NA	TGCGCCAGCAGCCCCCTAAGGCGTAACACTGAAGCTTTCTTT	CASSPLRRNTEAFF
TRBV7-9	TRBD2	TRBJ2-3	NA	TGTGCCAGCAGCTTGCGGACTAGCGGGGTCACAGATACGCAGTATTTT	CASSLRTSGVTDTQYF
TRBV19	TRBD2	TRBJ2-7	few	TGTGCCACCTCGACTAGCGGGGGCCGGGAGCAGTACTTC	CATSTSGGREQYF
TRBV4-1	TRBD1	TRBJ2-2	NA	TGCGCCAGCAGCCAAGAAGCAGGGGGAATAACCGGGGAGCTGTTTTTT	CASSQEAGGITGELFF
TRBV10-3	TRBD1	TRBJ1-4	NA	TGTGCCATCAGTAGACAGGGTGGAGAAAAACTGTTTTTT	CAISRQGGEKLFF
TRBV7-6	NA	TRBJ2-3	NA	TGTGCCAGCAGCCCGGGAGTAGATACGCAGTATTTT	CASSPGVDTQYF
TRBV30	NA	TRBJ2-5	NA	TGTGCCTGGAGTAAAGGGACGTACCAAGAGACCCAGTACTTC	CAWSKGTYQETQYF
TRBV10-1	NA	TRBJ1-2	NA	TGCGCCAGCAGTGATGACGGGACCTATGGCTACACCTTC	CASSDDGTYGYTF
TRBV5-6	NA	TRBJ1-1	few	TGTGCCAGCAGCAATTGGCTCGGGACGGACACTGAAGCTTTCTTT	CASSNWLGTDTEAFF
TRBV12-2	NA	TRBJ2-3	NA	TGTGCAAGTCGCCACGGACAGGGCTTCACAGATACGCAGTATTTT	CASRHGQGFTDTQYF
TRBV5-8	NA	TRBJ2-4	NA	TGTGCCAGCAGCCCTCGGGACATTCAGTACTTC	CASSPRDIQYF
TRBV24-1	NA	TRBJ2-2	NA	TGTGCCACCAGTGAAGGAGCGAACACCGGGGAGCTGTTTTTT	CATSEGANTGELFF
TRBV6-5	TRBD1	TRBJ2-1	NA	TGTGCCAGCAGTACGACAGGGTCTAAGTACAATGAGCAGTTCTTC	CASSTTGSKYNEQFF
TRBV5-1	TRBD1	TRBJ1-4	NA	TGCGCCAGCAGCTTGATGGGCGACAGGGATTGGGGAAAACTGTTTTTT	CASSLMGDRDWGKLFF
TRBV19	NA	TRBJ1-3	few	TGTGCCAGTAGCCTTAGGAGTGGAAACACCATATATTTT	CASSLRSGNTIYF
TRBV10-3	NA	TRBJ1-1	NA	TGTGCCATCACCAACCGGGGGATAAACACTGAAGCTTTCTTT	CAITNRGINTEAFF
TRBV4-2	TRBD1	TRBJ1-1	many	TGTGCCAGCAGCAAGTCCCCTTGGACAGGGGCGAACACTGAAGCTTTCTTT	CASSKSPWTGANTEAFF
TRBV19	TRBD1	TRBJ2-7	NA	TGTGCCAGTAGTTCATCCGGGACAGGGTTAGACGAGCAGTACTTC	CASSSSGTGLDEQYF